This TCR beta chain comes out of a study of blood T cell repertoires in COVID-19. Study-level background: Material from acute and convalescent COVID-19 was sourced from the United States, Italy and Spain. In each case, the material was cDNA or gDNA derived from T cells, B-cell-depleted T cells, or PBMCs.

Looked up from germline, CDR1 is SGHAT and CDR2 is FQNNGV. V was pared by 7 bases and J by 5 bases, with 10 bases of the junction left unmatched. The CDR3 extends over 15 amino acids. Method: immunoSEQ multiplex PCR; TCRdb's copy keeps in-frame clones and lacks some. Of 60,000 or so clones listed, around four fifths were seen once; the top ten hold 3.5%. This receptor was taken from a man aged 55 to 70 with acute or convalescent COVID-19. The V and J genes are TRBV11-2 and TRBJ2-7, with 11 bases that match TRBD1. Sequencing was done on a sample of peripheral blood. The CDR3 bases are TGTGCCAGCAAATTCTTCGGACAGGGGGCCAACGAGCAGTACTTC. Protein: CASKFFGQGANEQYF.